These T cell receptor beta chains were read from a single sample in a study of siplizumab effects on memory and regulatory T cells. Produced via immunoSEQ multiplex PCR; TCRdb's table is partial and in-frame only. Here the sample spans 80,000 to 130,000 clones, just over 90% being singletons. The sequenced sample consisted of Tregs sorted from blood. Receptor source: a human donor in good health. Each CDR3 is given with its conserved first and last residue. D genes are given only for firm matches. Expanded clones are given a class, and other clones once, few, many or no size at all.

d_call	clone_size	v_call	j_call	cdr3_nt	cdr3_aa
-	-	TRBV14	TRBJ2-1	TGTGCCAGCAGCCTACACTACAGGGGAGGGGATGAGCAGTTCTTC	CASSLHYRGGDEQFF
-	-	TRBV28	TRBJ2-1	TGTGCCAGCAGTTTTATTTCGCAGGGGACTGAGCAGTTCTTC	CASSFISQGTEQFF
TRBD2	-	TRBV9	TRBJ2-1	TGTGCCAGCACCCAAACTAGCGGGATATACAATGAGCAGTTCTTC	CASTQTSGIYNEQFF
-	-	TRBV15	TRBJ2-7	TGTGCCACCAGCAGAGATGCGGGCTCCTACGAGCAGTACTTC	CATSRDAGSYEQYF
-	once	TRBV15	TRBJ2-6	TGTGCCACCAGCAGAGAGTTAAGGGCGTCGAAGGCCAACGTCCTGACTTTC	CATSRELRASKANVLTF
TRBD1	-	TRBV6-1	TRBJ1-1	TGTGCCAGCAAGAGACAGGGACTCGGGGTGGAAGCTTTCTTT	CASKRQGLGVEAFF
-	-	TRBV7-9	TRBJ2-1	TGTGCCAGCAGCTTATGGGGTGGGTTCTCCTACAATGAGCAGTTCTTC	CASSLWGGFSYNEQFF
TRBD2	-	TRBV9	TRBJ2-7	TGTGCCAGCAGCGTCGGACTAGCGGGAGACCCCGAGCAGTACTTC	CASSVGLAGDPEQYF
-	-	TRBV5-4	TRBJ2-2	TGTGCCAGCAGCTTAACTAGTTCGAGGGAGCTGTTTTTT	CASSLTSSRELFF
-	-	TRBV2	TRBJ1-5	TGTGCCAGCAGTGAACCCCGTGTAGGGGCGATAGGAAATCAGCCCCAGCATTTT	CASSEPRVGAIGNQPQHF
-	-	TRBV7-2	TRBJ2-7	TGTGCCAGCAGCTTAGCAGGCCCGTACGAGCAGTACTTC	CASSLAGPYEQYF
-	-	TRBV27	TRBJ2-7	TGTGCCAGCAGCCCCCCCAACGAGCAGTACTTC	CASSPPNEQYF
-	-	TRBV5-4	TRBJ2-6	TGTGCCAGCAGGGCGCGGGGTGGGGCCAACGTCCTGACTTTC	CASRARGGANVLTF
-	-	TRBV5-4	TRBJ1-1	TGTGCCAGCAGCTGGGGACCGTTGAACACTGAAGCTTTCTTT	CASSWGPLNTEAFF
-	-	TRBV28	TRBJ1-2	TGTGCCAGCAGTTTATACACTTATGGCTACACCTTC	CASSLYTYGYTF
-	-	TRBV11-2	TRBJ1-4	TGTGCCAGCGGGGACCCCAGGGAAAAACTGTTTTTT	CASGDPREKLFF
-	-	TRBV5-6	TRBJ2-7	TGTGCCAGCAGCTTGGGAGGGGGTGTCTACGAGCAGTACTTC	CASSLGGGVYEQYF
-	-	TRBV6-5	TRBJ1-4	TGTGCCAGCAGTTACGGGGGTATTAATGAAAAACTGTTTTTT	CASSYGGINEKLFF
TRBD2	-	TRBV27	TRBJ2-1	TGTGCCAGCAGTTTATCTGCCGGTAGCGGGAGGACTGAGCAGTTCTTC	CASSLSAGSGRTEQFF
TRBD2	-	TRBV7-8	TRBJ2-2	TGTGCCAGCAGCTTAAAGTTTGGACTAGCCGGCACCGGGGAGCTGTTTTTT	CASSLKFGLAGTGELFF
TRBD2	-	TRBV4-2	TRBJ2-7	TGTGCCAGCAGCCAAGGACTAGCGGGCGACTCCCAGTACTTC	CASSQGLAGDSQYF
-	-	TRBV28	TRBJ1-1	TGTGCCAGCAGCCCAGGGTCGTGGACTGAAGCTTTCTTT	CASSPGSWTEAFF
TRBD2	once	TRBV10-1	TRBJ2-3	TGCGCCAGCAGTGATGGGCTAGCGGGAGTAGATACGCAGTATTTT	CASSDGLAGVDTQYF
TRBD2	-	TRBV5-1	TRBJ2-5	TGCGCCAGCAGCTTGACTAGCGGGAGGTTGGAGACCCAGTACTTC	CASSLTSGRLETQYF
TRBD2	-	TRBV19	TRBJ2-3	TGTGCCAGTAGTATGTTTAGCGGGCGACCAGATACGCAGTATTTT	CASSMFSGRPDTQYF
-	-	TRBV15	TRBJ2-6	TGTGCCACCAGCACCAGGGGTACTGGGGCCAACGTCCTGACTTTC	CATSTRGTGANVLTF
TRBD1	-	TRBV10-2	TRBJ1-4	TGCGCCAGCAGTGACGGACAGGCAACTAATGAAAAACTGTTTTTT	CASSDGQATNEKLFF
-	-	TRBV7-2	TRBJ1-2	TGTGCCAGCAGCGACCCAGGGTCATGGCATTACACCTTC	CASSDPGSWHYTF